The 2 T cell receptor beta chains presented below share a single source sample, sequenced in a study of T cells in localized non-small cell lung cancer. Profiling relied on immunoSEQ multiplex PCR, and the TCRdb table lists in-frame clones only, not all of them. The data show 9,500 to 10,000 clones, with less than 45% seen just once and around 4% held by the top ten. The sample in question was lymph node tissue, obtained before any cancer treatment. The receptors shown here come from a woman aged 40-69 years with stage I lung adenocarcinoma.

The V and J genes are TRBV10-3 and TRBJ1-2, with 7 bases lining up with TRBD1. The germline V gene has CDR1 ENHRY and CDR2 SYGVKD. CDR3 length equals 14 residues. Trimming took 6 bases from V and 4 from J; bases not matched to a gene: 8. The CDR3 coding sequence is TGTGCCATCAGGGACGGGACAGCCGGCTATGGCTACACCTTC. Amino acid sequence: CAIRDGTAGYGYTF.

By share of the sample, this clone is medium-sized. V usage is TRBV11-3 and J usage is TRBJ1-1; D remains unclear. Germline CDR1 SGHNT, CDR2 YENEEA. The V and J ends lost 5 bases and 0 bases respectively, with 10 bases between them. The CDR3 has 14 amino acids. CDR3 bases: TGTGCCAGCAGCCAAAGGCCCATGAACACTGAAGCTTTCTTT. Its translation is CASSQRPMNTEAFF. Supplemented by reference TRBV11-3 and TRBJ1-1, the full variable domain reads EAGVVQSPRYKIIEKKQPVAFWCNPISGHNTLYWYLQNLGQGPELLIRYENEEAVDDSQLPKDRFSAERLKGVDSTLKIQPAELGDSAVYLCASSQRPMNTEAFFGQGTRLTVV.